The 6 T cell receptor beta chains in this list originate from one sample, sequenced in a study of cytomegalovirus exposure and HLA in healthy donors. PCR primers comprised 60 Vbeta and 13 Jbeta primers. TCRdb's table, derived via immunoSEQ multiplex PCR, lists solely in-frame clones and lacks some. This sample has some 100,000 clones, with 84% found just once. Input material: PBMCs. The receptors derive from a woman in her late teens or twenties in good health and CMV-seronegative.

CDR3 sequence (DNA): TGTGCCAGTAGTATAGGCAGGGGGTATACTGAAGCTTTCTTT. Protein: CASSIGRGYTEAFF. The V call is TRBV19, the J call TRBJ1-1; 7 bases are a match to TRBD1. Trimming took 1 base from V and 5 from J; bases not matched to a gene: 4. The CDR3 is made up of 14 amino acids. The germline gives CDR1 LNHDA, CDR2 SQIVND (reference sequence). Looking up the rest from reference TRBV19 and TRBJ1-1 gives the full variable domain: DGGITQSPKYLFRKEGQNVTLSCEQNLNHDAMYWYRQDPGQGLRLIYYSQIVNDFQKGDIAEGYSVSREKKESFPLTVTSAQKNPTAFYLCASSIGRGYTEAFFGQGTRLTVV.

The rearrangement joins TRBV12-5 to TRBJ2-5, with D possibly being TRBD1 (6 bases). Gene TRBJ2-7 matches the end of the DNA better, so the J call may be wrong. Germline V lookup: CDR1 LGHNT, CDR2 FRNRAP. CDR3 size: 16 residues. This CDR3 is CASGHRRGRGLYEQYF. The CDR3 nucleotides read TGTGCTAGTGGTCACAGACGGGGCAGGGGCCTCTACGAGCAGTACTTC.

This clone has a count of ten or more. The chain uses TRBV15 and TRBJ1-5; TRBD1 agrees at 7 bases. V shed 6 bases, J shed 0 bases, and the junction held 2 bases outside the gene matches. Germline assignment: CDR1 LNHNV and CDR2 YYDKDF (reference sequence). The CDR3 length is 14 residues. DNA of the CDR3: TGTGCCACCAGTCAGGGGGTTAGCAATCAGCCCCAGCATTTT. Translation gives CATSQGVSNQPQHF.

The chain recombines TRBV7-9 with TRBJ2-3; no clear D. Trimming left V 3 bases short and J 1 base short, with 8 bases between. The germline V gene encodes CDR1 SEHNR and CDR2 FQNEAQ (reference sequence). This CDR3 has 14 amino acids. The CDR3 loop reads CASSFLSGTDTQYF. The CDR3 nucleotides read TGTGCCAGCAGCTTCTTGTCAGGCACAGATACGCAGTATTTT.

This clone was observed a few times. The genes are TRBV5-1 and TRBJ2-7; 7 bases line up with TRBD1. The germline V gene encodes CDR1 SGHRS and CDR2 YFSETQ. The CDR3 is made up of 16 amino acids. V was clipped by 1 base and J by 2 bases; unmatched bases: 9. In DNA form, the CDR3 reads TGCGCCAGCAGCTTGCGACAGGGCAGGGAGACCTACGAGCAGTACTTC. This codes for CASSLRQGRETYEQYF.

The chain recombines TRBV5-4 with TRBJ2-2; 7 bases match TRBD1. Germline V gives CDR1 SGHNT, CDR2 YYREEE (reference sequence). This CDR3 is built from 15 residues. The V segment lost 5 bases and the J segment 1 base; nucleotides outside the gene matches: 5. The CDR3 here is CASRRQGKNTGELFF. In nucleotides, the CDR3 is TGTGCCAGCAGAAGACAGGGAAAGAACACCGGGGAGCTGTTTTTT.